Below, 25 T cell receptor beta chains from the same sample are listed, as sequenced in a study of blood T cell repertoires in COVID-19. TCRdb's table, derived via immunoSEQ multiplex PCR, lists solely in-frame clones and lacks some. The data contain roughly 140,000 clones, under 85% of them singletons. Sequenced sample: PBMCs or T cells enriched from blood (not recorded which). The receptors come from a woman aged 18-29 years who had been exposed to COVID-19.

The CDR3 here is CSVSRDRNTGELFF. The CDR3 DNA is TGCAGCGTGAGCCGGGACAGAAACACCGGGGAGCTGTTTTTT. The genes are TRBV29-1 and TRBJ2-2; TRBD1 aligns across 7 bases. Germline V lookup: CDR1 SQVTM, CDR2 ANQGSEA. J lost 2 bases, V lost 6 bases, and 6 bases had no gene match. The CDR3 loop spans 14 amino acids.

The V call is TRBV3-1 (or the pseudogene TRBV3-2), the J call TRBJ2-1; 12 nucleotides line up with TRBD2. The V gene's germline CDR1 is LGHDT and CDR2 YNNKEL (reference sequence). The V segment lost 7 bases and the J segment 9 bases; nucleotides outside the gene matches: 7. The CDR3 contains 14 residues. CDR3 residues: CASTPTSGSSEQFF. DNA of the CDR3: TGTGCCAGCACACCGACTAGCGGGAGTAGTGAGCAGTTCTTC.

A few counts support this clone. The chain couples TRBV3-1 (or the pseudogene TRBV3-2) to TRBJ2-2; 9 bases are a match to TRBD1. The CDR3 sequence is 18 residues long. Germline CDR1 is LGHDT and CDR2 is YNNKEL (reference sequence). V was clipped by 5 bases and J by 6 bases; unmatched bases: 16. CDR3 sequence (DNA): TGTGCCAGCAGCTTCAACATAGGACAGGGGAGGCAGGCCGGGGAGCTGTTTTTT. The encoded protein is CASSFNIGQGRQAGELFF.

This clone was detected many times. The V call is TRBV30, the J call TRBJ2-5; TRBD2 matches at 7 bases. V shed 2 bases and J 1 base; nucleotides not matched to a gene: 4. The CDR3 sequence is 14 residues long. Germline-derived CDR1 and CDR2 are GTSNPN and SVGIG (reference sequence). The CDR3, as DNA: TGTGCCTGGAGTCTGGGAGGGGTCCAAGAGACCCAGTACTTC. Its translation is CAWSLGGVQETQYF. The full variable domain, completed using reference TRBV30 and TRBJ2-5, is SQTIHQWPATLVQPVGSPLSLECTVEGTSNPNLYWYRQAAGRGLQLLFYSVGIGQISSEVPQNLSASRPQDRQFILSSKKLLLSDSGFYLCAWSLGGVQETQYFGPGTRLLVL.

This rearrangement joins TRBV2 to TRBJ1-1; D remains unclear. The CDR3 extends over 12 amino acids. The V end lost 4 bases, the J end lost 10 bases, and 13 bases lay between the germline ends. Germline V gives CDR1 SNHLY, CDR2 FYNNEI. CDR3 loop: CASSVVTAAAFF. The CDR3 DNA reads as TGTGCCAGCAGTGTAGTAACAGCGGCAGCTTTCTTT.

This chain connects TRBV18 to TRBJ1-5, with TRBD1 matching over 8 bases. CDR3 length equals 16 residues. The germline V gene has CDR1 KGHSH and CDR2 LQKENI. The V and J ends lost 5 bases and 6 bases, in that order; junction bases with no gene match: 12. CDR3 loop: CASSSTGTGSGQPQHF. Here the CDR3 DNA reads TGTGCCAGCTCATCGACCGGGACAGGTTCGGGTCAGCCCCAGCATTTT.

The V gene is TRBV27, the J gene TRBJ1-6; 8 bases map to TRBD1. Germline V gene lookup returns CDR1 MNHEY and CDR2 SMNVEV (reference sequence). The CDR3 runs to 17 residues. V gave up 5 bases and J gave up 4 bases; unmatched junction bases: 10. The CDR3 DNA reads as TGTGCCAGCAGTCCATACAGGGGGGACCTGTATAATTCACCCCTCCACTTT. Its translation is CASSPYRGDLYNSPLHF.

The chain uses TRBV25-1 and TRBJ1-6, with D perhaps TRBD1 (6 bases). CDR1 MGHDK and CDR2 SYGVNS come from the germline V gene. The CDR3 spans 16 residues. Trimming left V 4 bases short and J 5 bases short, with 15 bases between. CDR3 nucleotides: TGTGCCAGCAGTGTCCGACAGGCTCTCCATAATTCACCCCTCCACTTT. Translation: CASSVRQALHNSPLHF.

CDR3 region: CASSLGHNTDTQYF. DNA for the CDR3: TGCGCCAGCAGCTTGGGCCACAACACAGATACGCAGTATTTT. The chain is built from TRBV5-1 and TRBJ2-3; D ambiguous. CDR1 SGHRS and CDR2 YFSETQ come from the germline V gene. The CDR3 is 14 amino acids. The V gene lost 0 bases and the J gene lost 2 bases, with 7 bases spanning the gap.

The V gene is TRBV5-1, the J gene TRBJ2-1, with D perhaps TRBD1 (6 bases). The germline V and J ends were trimmed by 5 bases and 7 bases, with 31 bases remaining between them. CDR1 is SGHRS and CDR2 is YFSETQ in the germline V gene. This CDR3 is 19 amino acids long. CDR3 loop: CASRPGALVTKQMGNEQFF. In DNA, the CDR3 is TGCGCCAGCAGGCCAGGGGCGCTTGTGACGAAACAAATGGGGAATGAGCAGTTCTTC.

The V and J genes are TRBV10-3 and TRBJ2-7; 7 bases are shared with TRBD2. V gave up 4 bases and J gave up 2 bases; unmatched junction bases: 11. Germline V gene sequence: CDR1 ENHRY, CDR2 SYGVKD. The CDR3 has 16 amino acids. The CDR3 DNA follows: TGTGCCATCAGTGGTTCCACTAGCGACCTGGCCTACGAGCAGTACTTC. Translated: CAISGSTSDLAYEQYF.

This clone has more than one count but fewer than ten. V usage is TRBV7-8 and J usage is TRBJ2-3; D remains ambiguous. This CDR3 has 12 residues. With 5 bases removed from V and 0 bases from J, the gap between germline ends came to 3 bases. Germline-derived CDR1 and CDR2 are SGHVS and FQNEAQ. CDR3 residues: CASSPSTDTQYF. CDR3 sequence (DNA): TGTGCCAGCAGCCCTAGCACAGATACGCAGTATTTT.

The J gene is TRBJ2-1, the V gene TRBV7-9, with TRBD1 matching 8 bases. The V gene end was trimmed by 1 base and the J gene end by 7 bases; junction bases not matched to a gene: 3. Germline values: CDR1 SEHNR, CDR2 FQNEAQ (reference sequence). The CDR3 is 14 amino acids. The CDR3 sequence: CASSLGQGKNEQFF. CDR3 in DNA: TGTGCCAGCAGCTTAGGACAGGGGAAGAATGAGCAGTTCTTC.

This chain uses TRBV19 with TRBJ2-7; D might be TRBD2 (7 bases). This CDR3 contains 17 residues. CDR1 is LNHDA, CDR2 SQIVND, per germline (reference sequence). V was pared by 2 bases and J by 3 bases, with 20 bases between. The CDR3 protein is CASSIPHRGRENYEQYF. The DNA for the CDR3 is TGTGCCAGTAGTATACCCCACCGGGGGCGGGAGAACTACGAGCAGTACTTC.

The CDR3 sequence is CASSLQGAKPYEQYF. The CDR3 DNA reads as TGTGCCAGCAGTCTACAGGGGGCAAAACCCTACGAGCAGTACTTC. The chain recombines TRBV27 with TRBJ2-7; the match to TRBD1 covers 9 bases. Germline-derived CDR1 and CDR2 are MNHEY and SMNVEV (reference sequence). The CDR3 consists of 15 residues. Germline trimming cut 5 bases from V and 2 bases from J; bases unmatched to any gene: 7.

The chain is built from TRBV10-2 and TRBJ1-6, with D possibly matching TRBD1 (5 bases). The CDR3 covers 16 residues. The ends were cut back, 10 bases at V and 0 bases at J, with 16 bases in the middle. Germline assignment: CDR1 WSHSY and CDR2 SAAADI. As DNA, the CDR3 is TGCGCCACGGGGGAGAGAGGGGTCTCCTATAATTCACCCCTCCACTTT. Translated: CATGERGVSYNSPLHF.

The V gene is TRBV5-1, the J gene TRBJ2-3, with TRBD2 matching over 12 bases. V trimming: 0 bases; J trimming: 3 bases; junction bases outside the gene matches: 5. CDR1 SGHRS and CDR2 YFSETQ come from the germline V gene. The CDR3 spans 17 residues. The CDR3 spells CASSLGGLAGPTDTQYF. The CDR3 DNA reads TGCGCCAGCAGCTTGGGAGGACTAGCGGGACCAACAGATACGCAGTATTTT.

The chain employs TRBV12-3 or TRBV12-4 and TRBJ2-7; weak D call: TRBD2 (6 bases). Trimming removed 3 bases at V and 6 bases at J, with 6 bases between. CDR3 length: 11 residues. The CDR3, as DNA: TGTGCCAGCAGTTTGGGGGGCGAGCAGTACTTC. Translating it yields CASSLGGEQYF.

The chain joins TRBV19 to TRBJ2-2; possible D gene TRBD2, 6 bases. Germline V gene data show CDR1 as LNHDA and CDR2 as SQIVND (reference sequence). Trimming left V 4 bases short and J 3 bases short, with 12 bases between. This CDR3 contains 15 residues. CDR3 bases: TGTGCCAGTAGTAGTCGCGGGGCCGACACCGGGGAGCTGTTTTTT. It translates to CASSSRGADTGELFF.

The rearrangement uses TRBV27 and TRBJ1-4, with D unresolved. Germline CDR1 is MNHEY and CDR2 is SMNVEV (reference sequence). This CDR3 spans 12 amino acids. Trimming shortened V by 3 bases and J by 6 bases, and 5 bases separated the two germline ends. As DNA, the CDR3 is TGTGCCAGCAGTTTTATCCATGAAAAACTGTTTTTT. Protein sequence: CASSFIHEKLFF. The full variable domain, in which reference TRBV27 and TRBJ1-4 provide the parts outside the CDR3, is EAQVTQNPRYLITVTGKKLTVTCSQNMNHEYMSWYRQDPGLGLRQIYYSMNVEVTDKGDVPEGYKVSRKEKRNFPLILESPSPNQTSLYFCASSFIHEKLFFGSGTQLSVL.

This clone was counted only a few times. V is TRBV19 and J is TRBJ1-1, with 8 bases lining up with TRBD1. Trimming removed 10 bases from V and 0 bases from J; junction bases left unmatched: 4. The CDR3 consists of 13 residues. Germline assignment: CDR1 LNHDA and CDR2 SQIVND (reference sequence). CDR3 nucleotides: TGTGCCACCGGACAGGGAATGAACACTGAAGCTTTCTTT. It translates to CATGQGMNTEAFF.

The chain is built from TRBV19 and TRBJ2-7, with D possibly being TRBD1 (5 bases). V shed 4 bases and J shed 5 bases, with 15 bases lying between them. The length of the CDR3 is 14 residues. The germline gives CDR1 LNHDA, CDR2 SQIVND (reference sequence). CDR3 nucleotide sequence: TGTGCCAGTAGTAAGGGTCGCGCAGGGAACGAGCAGTACTTC. Translated: CASSKGRAGNEQYF. Full variable domain (rest looked up from reference TRBV19 and TRBJ2-7): DGGITQSPKYLFRKEGQNVTLSCEQNLNHDAMYWYRQDPGQGLRLIYYSQIVNDFQKGDIAEGYSVSREKKESFPLTVTSAQKNPTAFYLCASSKGRAGNEQYFGPGTRLTVT.

This rearrangement joins TRBV6-5 to TRBJ1-2; D ambiguous. The V gene's germline CDR1 is MNHEY and CDR2 SVGAGI. V lost 5 bases and J lost 7, with 17 bases in between. The CDR3 totals 14 residues. The chain's CDR3 is CASSPERGVTGYTF. For the CDR3, the DNA is TGTGCCAGCAGTCCCGAACGGGGTGTGACTGGCTACACCTTC.

V is TRBV4-1 and J is TRBJ2-5; 8 bases map to TRBD2. This CDR3 spans 18 amino acids. The junction had 14 bases not matched to a gene; V was cut back by 3 bases and J by 2 bases. CDR1 and CDR2 from the germline V gene are MGHRA and YSYEKL. The CDR3 sequence: CASSQGGLSGRPQETQYF. CDR3 in DNA: TGCGCCAGCAGCCAGGGTGGGCTAAGCGGGAGACCTCAAGAGACCCAGTACTTC.

The chain is built from TRBV27 and TRBJ2-7; perhaps TRBD1 as D (6 bases). V was trimmed by 4 bases and J by 0 bases, leaving 10 bases between them. This CDR3 comprises 14 residues. Germline CDR1 is MNHEY and CDR2 is SMNVEV (reference sequence). The CDR3 coding sequence is TGTGCCAGCAGTTCACGGGACATCTCCTACGAGCAGTACTTC. Translated, it gives CASSSRDISYEQYF.